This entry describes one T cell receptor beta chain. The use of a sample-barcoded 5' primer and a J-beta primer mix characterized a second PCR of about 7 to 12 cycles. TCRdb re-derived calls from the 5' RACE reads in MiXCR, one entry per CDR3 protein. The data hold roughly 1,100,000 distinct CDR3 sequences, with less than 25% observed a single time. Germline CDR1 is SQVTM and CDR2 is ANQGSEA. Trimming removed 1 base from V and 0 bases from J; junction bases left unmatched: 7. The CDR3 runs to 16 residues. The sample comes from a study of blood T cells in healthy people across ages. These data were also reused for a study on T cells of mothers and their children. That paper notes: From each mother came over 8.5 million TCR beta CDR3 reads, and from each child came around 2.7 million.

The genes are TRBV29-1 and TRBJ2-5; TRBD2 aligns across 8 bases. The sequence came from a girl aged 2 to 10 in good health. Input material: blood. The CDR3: CSVEARGLVNQETQYF. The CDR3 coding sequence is TGCAGCGTTGAAGCGCGGGGACTAGTAAACCAAGAGACCCAGTACTTC.